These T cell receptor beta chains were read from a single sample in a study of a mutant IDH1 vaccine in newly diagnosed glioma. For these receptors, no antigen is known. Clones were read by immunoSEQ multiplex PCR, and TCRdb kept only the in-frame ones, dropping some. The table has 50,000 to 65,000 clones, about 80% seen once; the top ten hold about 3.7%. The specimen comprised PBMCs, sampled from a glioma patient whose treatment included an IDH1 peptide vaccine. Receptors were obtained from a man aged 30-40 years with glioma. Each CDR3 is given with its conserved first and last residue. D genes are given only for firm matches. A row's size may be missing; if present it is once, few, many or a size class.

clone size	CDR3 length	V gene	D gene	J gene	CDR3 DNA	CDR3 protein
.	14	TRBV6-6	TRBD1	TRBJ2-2	TGTGCCAGCACCAAGACAGGGGGCGCCGGGGAGCTGTTTTTT	CASTKTGGAGELFF
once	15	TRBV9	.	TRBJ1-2	TGTGCCAGCAGCAGGTGGGGGTTATCTCAGTATGGCTACACCTTC	CASSRWGLSQYGYTF
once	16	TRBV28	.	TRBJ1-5	TGTGCCAGCAGTTCCCCTTTCGAAGGGGACGGACAGCCCCAGCATTTT	CASSSPFEGDGQPQHF
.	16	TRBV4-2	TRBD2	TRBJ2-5	TGTGCCAGCAGCCAAGAGGGGACTAGCGGACAAGAGACCCAGTACTTC	CASSQEGTSGQETQYF
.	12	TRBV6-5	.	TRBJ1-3	TGTGCCAGCAGCCCCGGGCCCAGCACCATATATTTT	CASSPGPSTIYF
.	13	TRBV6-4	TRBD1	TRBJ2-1	TGTGCCAGCAAGGGACAGGGATCAGATGAGCAGTTCTTC	CASKGQGSDEQFF
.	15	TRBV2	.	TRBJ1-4	TGTGCCAGCAGTGATGAGGGATTCGGTAATGAAAAACTGTTTTTT	CASSDEGFGNEKLFF
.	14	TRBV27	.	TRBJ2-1	TGTGCCAGCAGTTTAGGGAGCTCCTACAATGAGCAGTTCTTC	CASSLGSSYNEQFF
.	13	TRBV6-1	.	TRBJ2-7	TGTGCCAGTGTCTCGGGTCTCTCCTACGAGCAGTACTTC	CASVSGLSYEQYF
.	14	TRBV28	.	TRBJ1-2	TGTGCCAGCATCTCCCAGGGTGGTAACTATGGCTACACCTTC	CASISQGGNYGYTF
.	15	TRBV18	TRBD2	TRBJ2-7	TGTGCCAGCTCACCAGGACTAGCGTCTAACTACGAGCAGTACTTC	CASSPGLASNYEQYF
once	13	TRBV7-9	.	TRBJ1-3	TGTGCCAGCTCCCACCGGGCTGGAAACACCATATATTTT	CASSHRAGNTIYF
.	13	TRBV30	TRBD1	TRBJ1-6	TGTGCCTCTTCGACAGGGGTTAATTCACCCCTCCACTTT	CASSTGVNSPLHF
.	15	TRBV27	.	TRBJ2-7	TGTGCCAGCAGTTTATCAATGCGGGGCGGTTACGAGCAGTACTTC	CASSLSMRGGYEQYF
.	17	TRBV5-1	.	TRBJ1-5	TGCGCCAGCAGCTTGGGAATCGGACAGTTTAGCAATCAGCCCCAGCATTTT	CASSLGIGQFSNQPQHF
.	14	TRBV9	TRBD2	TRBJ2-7	TGTGCCAGCAGCTTGGACGGGGAGGGCCACGAGCAGTACTTC	CASSLDGEGHEQYF
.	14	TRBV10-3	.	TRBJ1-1	TGTGCCATCAGAGAGGACAGTTGGTACACTGAAGCTTTCTTT	CAIREDSWYTEAFF
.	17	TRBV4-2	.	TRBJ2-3	TGTGCCAGCAGCCAAGGGGGGCGCGAACGGCGCACAGATACGCAGTATTTT	CASSQGGRERRTDTQYF
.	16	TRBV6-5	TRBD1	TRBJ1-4	TGTGCCAGCAGTTACCGTAGCACAGGGGAACGGGAAAAACTGTTTTTT	CASSYRSTGEREKLFF
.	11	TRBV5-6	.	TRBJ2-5	TGTGCCAGCAGCTGGGGGGAGACCCAGTACTTC	CASSWGETQYF
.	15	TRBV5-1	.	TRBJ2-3	TGCGCCAGCAGCTTGGGTCGTCTAGCAGCAGATACGCAGTATTTT	CASSLGRLAADTQYF
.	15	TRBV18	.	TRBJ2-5	TGTGCCAGCTCACCGGGACGGGGGAACCAAGAGACCCAGTACTTC	CASSPGRGNQETQYF
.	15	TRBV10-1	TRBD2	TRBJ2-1	TGCGCCAGCAGTGACTTACTAGCGGGGGGTAATGAGCAGTTCTTC	CASSDLLAGGNEQFF
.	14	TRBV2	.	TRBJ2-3	TGTGCCGTCGAGAGGGATTCCAGCACAGATACGCAGTATTTT	CAVERDSSTDTQYF
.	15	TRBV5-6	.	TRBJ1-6	TGTGCCAGCAGCTTGGTGGCAGTCGTGAGTTCACCCCTCCACTTT	CASSLVAVVSSPLHF
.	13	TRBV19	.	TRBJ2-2	TGTGCCAGTAGTATCCTCCCCACCGGGGAGCTGTTTTTT	CASSILPTGELFF
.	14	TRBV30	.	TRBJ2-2	TGTGCCTGGGGGACCGGGATTTCCACCGGGGAGCTGTTTTTT	CAWGTGISTGELFF
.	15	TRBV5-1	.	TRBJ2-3	TGCGCCAGCCGTACCCCTGGCGGGGGCACAGATACGCAGTATTTT	CASRTPGGGTDTQYF
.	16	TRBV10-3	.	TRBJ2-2	TGTGCCATCAGCTTGGGGGGGCTGGGGAACACCGGGGAGCTGTTTTTT	CAISLGGLGNTGELFF
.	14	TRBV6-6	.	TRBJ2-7	TGTGCCAGCAGGGGGACGGGCAGCTCCTACGAGCAGTACTTC	CASRGTGSSYEQYF
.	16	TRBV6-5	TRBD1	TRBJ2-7	TGTGCCAGCAGTTATCGACAGGGGGCAAAATCCTACGAGCAGTACTTC	CASSYRQGAKSYEQYF
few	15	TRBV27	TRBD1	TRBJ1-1	TGTGCCAGCAGTTTTCTGGGACAGGGGGACACTGAAGCTTTCTTT	CASSFLGQGDTEAFF
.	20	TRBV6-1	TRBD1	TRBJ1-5	TGTGCCAGCAGTGACTATCTACTCTTATCGGACAGGGAGGTGAATCAGCCCCAGCATTTT	CASSDYLLLSDREVNQPQHF
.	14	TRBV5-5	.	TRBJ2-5	TGTGCCAGCAGCTTCGGGGTGACTCAAGAGACCCAGTACTTC	CASSFGVTQETQYF
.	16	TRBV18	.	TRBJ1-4	TGTGCCAGCTCACCTGGGTCGTCGGGAACTAATGAAAAACTGTTTTTT	CASSPGSSGTNEKLFF
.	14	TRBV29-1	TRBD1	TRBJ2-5	TGCAGCGTTGAGTTGGACAGGTACCAAGAGACCCAGTACTTC	CSVELDRYQETQYF
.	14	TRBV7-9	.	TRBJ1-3	TGTGCCAGCAGCTTAGCGGAGTCGGGAAACACCATATATTTT	CASSLAESGNTIYF
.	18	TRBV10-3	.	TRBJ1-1	TGTGCCATCAGTGAGTCGATTTTGACAGGCGGGGGTGACACTGAAGCTTTCTTT	CAISESILTGGGDTEAFF
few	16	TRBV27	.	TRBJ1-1	TGTGCCAGCAGTTTAGTGAGGAGGGGTTATGGGTCTGAAGCTTTCTTT	CASSLVRRGYGSEAFF
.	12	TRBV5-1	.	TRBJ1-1	TGCGCCAGCAGCCTCTTGGGCCCTGAAGCTTTCTTT	CASSLLGPEAFF
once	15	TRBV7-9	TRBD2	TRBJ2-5	TGTGCCAGCAGCTTCCGACTAGCGGGGGAAGAGACCCAGTACTTC	CASSFRLAGEETQYF
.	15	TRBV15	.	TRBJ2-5	TGTGCCACCAGCAGAGAGGGAGACAGTCTAGAGACCCAGTACTTC	CATSREGDSLETQYF
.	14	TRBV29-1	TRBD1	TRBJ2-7	TGCAGCGTCCCGATCGGGACAGGGAACCACGAGCAGTACTTC	CSVPIGTGNHEQYF
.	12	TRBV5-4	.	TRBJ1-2	TGTGCCAGCAGCTGGGACTTTGAGAGCTACACCTTC	CASSWDFESYTF
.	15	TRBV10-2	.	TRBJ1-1	TGCGCCAGCAGTCCGGTAGAAGGGCTGAACACTGAAGCTTTCTTT	CASSPVEGLNTEAFF
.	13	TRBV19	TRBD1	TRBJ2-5	TGTGCCAGTAGTACGGACAGGGCCGAGACCCAGTACTTC	CASSTDRAETQYF
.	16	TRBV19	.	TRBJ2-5	TGTGCCAGTAGTATCGTTGGGCAGGGGCCCAGACAGACCCAGTACTTC	CASSIVGQGPRQTQYF
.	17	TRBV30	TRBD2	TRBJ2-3	TGTGCCTGGAGTAATCCGGGACTAGCTTCTAGCACAGATACGCAGTATTTT	CAWSNPGLASSTDTQYF
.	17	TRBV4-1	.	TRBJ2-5	TGCGCCAGCAGCCAAGATAGTACCCGATCTTTTCTCGTAGAGCAGTACTTC	CASSQDSTRSFLVEQYF
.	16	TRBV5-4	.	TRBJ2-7	TGTGCCAGCAGCTTGGGGTTTGGACGGGGGGCCTCCGAGCAGTACTTC	CASSLGFGRGASEQYF
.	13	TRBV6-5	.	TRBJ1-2	TGTGCCAGCAGTATTTACAGGTTTACTGGCTACACCTTC	CASSIYRFTGYTF
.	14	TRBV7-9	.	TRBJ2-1	TGTGCCAGCAGCTTAGAGGTGAGGTCCAGTGAGCAGTTCTTC	CASSLEVRSSEQFF
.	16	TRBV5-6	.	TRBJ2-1	TGTGCCAGCAGCTTGGGCCAGTCCGGCTCCTACAATGAGCAGTTCTTC	CASSLGQSGSYNEQFF
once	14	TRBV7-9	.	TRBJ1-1	TGTGCCAGCAGCCAGTGGGGGGAGGGCACTGAAGCTTTCTTT	CASSQWGEGTEAFF
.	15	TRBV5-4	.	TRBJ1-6	TGTGCCAGCAGCGTCGTAGGGGAGACCCATTCACCCCTCCACTTT	CASSVVGETHSPLHF
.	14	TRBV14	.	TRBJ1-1	TGTGCCAGCAGCATGTCAGTCCAGGGTCTTGGTGCTTTCTTT	CASSMSVQGLGAFF
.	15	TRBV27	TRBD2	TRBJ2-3	TGTGCCAGCAGTTTGGGGGGAGGGTTTAGAGATACGCAGTATTTT	CASSLGGGFRDTQYF